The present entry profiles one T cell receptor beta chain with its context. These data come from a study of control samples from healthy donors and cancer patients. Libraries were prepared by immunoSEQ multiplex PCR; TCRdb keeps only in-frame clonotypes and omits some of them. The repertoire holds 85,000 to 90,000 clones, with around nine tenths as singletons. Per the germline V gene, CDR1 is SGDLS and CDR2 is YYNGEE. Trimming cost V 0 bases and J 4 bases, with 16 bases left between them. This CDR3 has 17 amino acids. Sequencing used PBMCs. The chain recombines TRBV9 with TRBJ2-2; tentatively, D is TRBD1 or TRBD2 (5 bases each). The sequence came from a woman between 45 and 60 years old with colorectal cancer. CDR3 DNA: TGTGCCAGCAGCGTAGTGGGGGTCCTTTGGTTCACCGGGGAGCTGTTTTTT. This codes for CASSVVGVLWFTGELFF.